This T cell receptor beta chain comes out of a study of control samples from healthy donors and cancer patients (dated by TCRdb to about 2020). According to the germline V gene (reference sequence), CDR1 reads MNHNY and CDR2 reads SVGAGI. The CDR3 has 14 amino acids, counting the end cysteine and phenylalanine. Just CDR3 DNA is preserved here, 42 bases in frame from base 1. Trimming accounts for 2 bases at V and 7 bases at J, while the number of junction bases matched to no gene is 5. The library was built by means of the immunoSEQ multiplex PCR assay. TCRdb's version of the immuneACCESS table is confined to in-frame rearrangements and falls short of the full clone set. An unresolved V gene accounts for under half of the shortfall where checked; the remainder is of unknown origin. This sample is represented by 150,000 to 200,000 clones; around 94% of them were singletons. The ten largest account for 14% of the sample.

Concerning this clone itself: The target of this receptor is not known. Base qualities are not provided; no much larger clone lies one nucleotide away.

This sequence originates from a man aged 55 to 69 with colorectal cancer. The sequenced sample was PBMCs. The chain couples TRBV6-6 to TRBJ1-5; 7 central nucleotides agree with TRBD1. The bases are TGTGCCAGCAGTTACCTCGACAGGGACCAGCCCCAGCATTTT. This yields the protein CASSYLDRDQPQHF.